Shown below are 26 T cell receptor beta chains from a single sample sequenced in a study of T cell changes during pregnancy in multiple sclerosis. TCRdb keeps only in-frame clones here, not all; method: immunoSEQ multiplex PCR. The table has 20,000 or so clones, around 90% seen once. The sequenced sample was CD8+ T cells from peripheral blood mononuclear cells, obtained in the third trimester of pregnancy. The source of these receptors is a female donor in good health, enrolled as a control in a pregnancy study.

In DNA, the CDR3 is TGTGCCAGCAGCTTGAGTACCGGGACTAGCGAGAGAGGGACCCAGTACTTC. This codes for CASSLSTGTSERGTQYF. The chain carries TRBV7-9 and TRBJ2-5; 10 nucleotides align to TRBD2. The CDR3 consists of 17 residues. Germline V lookup: CDR1 SEHNR, CDR2 FQNEAQ (reference sequence). Trimming took 3 bases from V and 7 from J; bases not matched to a gene: 14.

The chain is built from TRBV27 and TRBJ2-2; 14 bases map to TRBD2. Germline V gene data show CDR1 as MNHEY and CDR2 as SMNVEV (reference sequence). The V gene end was trimmed by 9 bases and the J gene end by 3 bases; junction bases not matched to a gene: 15. The length of the CDR3 is 19 residues. CDR3: CASRVSGTSGRIYTGELFF. In DNA form, the CDR3 reads TGTGCCAGTAGAGTATCCGGGACTAGCGGGAGAATCTACACCGGGGAGCTGTTTTTT.

This chain uses TRBV21-1 with TRBJ1-2. TRBV21-1 is shown as a pseudogene. The CDR3 has 15 residues. CDR3 bases: TGTGCCAGCAGCTCCCGGGCGGGGGGGGCCTATGGCTACACCTTC. This sequence encodes CASSSRAGGAYGYTF.

V and J are TRBV6-6 and TRBJ1-1; TRBD1 is a possible D gene (5 bases). CDR1 and CDR2 from the germline V gene are MNHNY and SVGAGI (reference sequence). This CDR3 region has 13 residues. Trimming shortened V by 2 bases and J by 11 bases, and 15 bases separated the two germline ends. The CDR3 region has the DNA TGTGCCAGCAGTTACGCGTCGGGACGGGAGGCTTTCTTT. It specifies CASSYASGREAFF.

V and J are TRBV6-6 and TRBJ1-3; D remains unclear. The CDR3 is 14 amino acids. V was cut by 4 bases and J by 0 bases, with 7 bases left in between. Germline V CDR1 and CDR2: MNHNY, SVGAGI (reference sequence). The DNA for the CDR3 is TGTGCCAGCAGTTTCGGGGACTCTGGAAACACCATATATTTT. Encoded protein: CASSFGDSGNTIYF.

The V gene is TRBV19, the J gene TRBJ1-2; D unclear. V was trimmed by 3 bases and J by 0 bases, leaving 5 bases between them. The CDR3 loop spans 13 amino acids. The germline CDR1 and CDR2 sequences are LNHDA and SQIVND (reference sequence). The chain's CDR3 is CASSMRANYGYTF. CDR3 in DNA: TGTGCCAGTAGTATGAGAGCTAACTATGGCTACACCTTC.

This clone was detected once. This rearrangement joins TRBV6-4 to TRBJ2-1; 7 bases are a match to TRBD2. The CDR3 extends over 15 amino acids. Germline-derived CDR1 and CDR2 are MRHNA and SNTAGT. Losses at the gene ends were 3 bases for V and 5 bases for J; bases not matched to a gene: 7. This CDR3 reads CASSERAGEDNEQFF. The CDR3 DNA follows: TGTGCCAGCAGTGAAAGGGCGGGGGAGGACAATGAGCAGTTCTTC.

The chain combines TRBV19 with TRBJ2-1; TRBD1 matches 11 bases. The germline gives CDR1 LNHDA, CDR2 SQIVND (reference sequence). V was pared by 10 bases and J by 7 bases, with 3 bases of the junction left unmatched. CDR3 length: 12 amino acids. CDR3 region: CATRDRGNEQFF. The CDR3 bases are TGTGCCACCCGGGACAGGGGGAATGAGCAGTTCTTC.

The chain joins TRBV7-9 to TRBJ2-7, with a weak D call TRBD2 (6 bases). The V gene lost 7 bases and the J gene lost 4 bases, with 20 bases spanning the gap. CDR1 is SEHNR, CDR2 FQNEAQ, per germline (reference sequence). The CDR3 loop spans 15 amino acids. The CDR3 here is CASINRDSDTYEQYF. Written as DNA, the CDR3 is TGTGCCAGCATCAACCGGGACTCCGACACGTACGAGCAGTACTTC.

The J gene is TRBJ1-1, the V gene TRBV9; D not certain. CDR1 is SGDLS and CDR2 is YYNGEE in the germline V gene. V lost 0 bases, J lost 1 base, and 16 bases lay in between. The CDR3 consists of 17 residues. This CDR3 is CASSVEDSEGPNTEAFF. The CDR3 nucleotides are TGTGCCAGCAGCGTAGAAGATTCGGAGGGCCCGAACACTGAAGCTTTCTTT. Full variable domain (missing parts from reference TRBV9 and TRBJ1-1): DSGVTQTPKHLITATGQRVTLRCSPRSGDLSVYWYQQSLDQGLQFLIQYYNGEERAKGNILERFSAQQFPDLHSELNLSSLELGDSALYFCASSVEDSEGPNTEAFFGQGTRLTVV.

Concerning this clone: In the same sample, other DNA sequences code for this CDR3. This chain connects TRBV6-4 to TRBJ2-1; TRBD2 matches 11 bases. CDR1 is MRHNA and CDR2 is SNTAGT in the germline V gene. J gave up 4 bases and V 0 bases, and 2 bases lay outside the gene matches. The CDR3 loop spans 16 amino acids. CDR3 sequence reads: CASSDSTSGDYNEQFF. As DNA, the CDR3 is TGTGCCAGCAGTGACTCGACTAGCGGGGATTACAATGAGCAGTTCTTC.

The rearrangement joins TRBV2 to TRBJ2-5, with 8 positions matching TRBD2. The germline CDR1 and CDR2 sequences are SNHLY and FYNNEI. The CDR3 length is 16 residues. With V trimmed by 2 bases and J by 1 base, 6 bases remained unmatched. CDR3 region: CASSEQRGTPQETQYF. As DNA, the CDR3 is TGTGCCAGCAGTGAACAGCGGGGGACACCCCAAGAGACCCAGTACTTC.

This chain links TRBV27 with TRBJ2-1, with 11 bases lining up with TRBD2. This CDR3 has 16 amino acids. The V segment lost 3 bases and the J segment 7 bases; nucleotides outside the gene matches: 8. CDR1 is MNHEY, CDR2 SMNVEV, per germline (reference sequence). CDR3 sequence: CASSFGPSGGKNEQFF. The CDR3 nucleotides read TGTGCCAGCAGTTTCGGGCCTAGCGGGGGGAAAAATGAGCAGTTCTTC.

The CDR3 DNA is TGTGCCATCAGTGAGTCGAAGGTTCGGGACTCTGGAAACACCATATATTTT. Translating it yields CAISESKVRDSGNTIYF. The chain combines TRBV10-3 with TRBJ1-3; D unclear. Germline assignment: CDR1 ENHRY and CDR2 SYGVKD. The CDR3 has 17 amino acids. The V gene lost 0 bases and the J gene lost 0 bases, with 12 bases spanning the gap.

Only one count was recorded for this clone. The V and J genes are TRBV9 and TRBJ2-1, with 7 bases aligning to TRBD2. The J segment lost 4 bases and the V segment lost 0 bases, leaving 4 bases of the junction unmatched. Germline CDR1 SGDLS, CDR2 YYNGEE. The CDR3 is made up of 15 amino acids. The CDR3 reads CASSVGGSNYNEQFF. As DNA, the CDR3 is TGTGCCAGCAGCGTAGGCGGGAGTAATTACAATGAGCAGTTCTTC.

This clone was observed once. The V gene is TRBV14, the J gene TRBJ2-7, with D unclear. Germline CDR1 and CDR2: SGHDN and FVKESK. The germline V and J ends were trimmed by 0 bases and 1 base, with 7 bases remaining between them. The CDR3 runs 14 residues. In DNA form, the CDR3 reads TGTGCCAGCAGCCAAGAAGCCTTTTCCTACGAGCAGTACTTC. Translating it yields CASSQEAFSYEQYF.

The V call is TRBV28, the J call TRBJ2-7; TRBD2 aligns across 7 bases. The CDR3 runs to 15 residues. J was trimmed by 4 bases and V by 3 bases; bases with no gene match: 9. Germline V lookup: CDR1 MDHEN, CDR2 SYDVKM. The DNA of the CDR3 is TGTGCCAGCAGTTTCGTTAGGAGCGGGGTTTACGAGCAGTACTTC. Amino acids: CASSFVRSGVYEQYF.

This clone occurred a few times. The J gene is TRBJ1-4, the V gene TRBV7-9; 7 bases map to TRBD1. The length of the CDR3 is 15 residues. Per the germline V gene, CDR1 is SEHNR and CDR2 is FQNEAQ (reference sequence). V trimming: 5 bases; J trimming: 7 bases; junction bases outside the gene matches: 10. The CDR3 loop is CASSPRQGGFEKLFF. The CDR3 DNA reads as TGTGCCAGCAGCCCCAGACAGGGAGGTTTTGAAAAACTGTTTTTT. The complete variable domain, with remaining parts taken from reference TRBV7-9 and TRBJ1-4, reads DTGVSQNPRHKITKRGQNVTFRCDPISEHNRLYWYRQTLGQGPEFLTYFQNEAQLEKSRLLSDRFSAERPKGSFSTLEIQRTEQGDSAMYLCASSPRQGGFEKLFFGSGTQLSVL.

This clone was detected once. The chain carries TRBV5-4 and TRBJ2-2; the D gene is possibly TRBD2 (5 bases). The germline V gene has CDR1 SGHNT and CDR2 YYREEE (reference sequence). Trimming took off 2 bases at V and 5 bases at J, with 10 bases between the two ends. The CDR3 consists of 14 residues. CDR3 in amino acids: CASSFGVGTGELFF. For the CDR3, the DNA is TGTGCCAGCAGCTTCGGGGTAGGGACCGGGGAGCTGTTTTTT.

The CDR3 spells CASSRPGEIFYGYTF. The CDR3 DNA reads as TGTGCCAGCAGTCGACCAGGGGAAATTTTCTATGGCTACACCTTC. This chain joins TRBV7-9 and TRBJ1-2, with a possible D match to TRBD1 (6 bases). Germline values: CDR1 SEHNR, CDR2 FQNEAQ (reference sequence). Trimming left V 6 bases short and J 4 bases short, with 18 bases between. This CDR3 is 15 amino acids long.

The chain has TRBV4-1 and TRBJ1-1; 8 bases are a match to TRBD1. CDR1 is MGHRA, CDR2 YSYEKL, per germline. The J segment lost 0 bases and the V segment lost 4 bases, leaving 10 bases of the junction unmatched. The CDR3 is 17 amino acids. The CDR3 bases are TGCGCCAGCAGCCGAGTACGACAGGGGCCCGTGAACACTGAAGCTTTCTTT. Translation gives CASSRVRQGPVNTEAFF.

The chain uses TRBV6-1 and TRBJ1-6; 7 bases are shared with TRBD1. This CDR3 spans 13 amino acids. The J segment lost 7 bases and the V segment lost 7 bases, leaving 4 bases of the junction unmatched. Germline V gene sequence: CDR1 MNHNS, CDR2 SASEGT. DNA for the CDR3: TGTGCCAGCACAGGGACAGAGAATTCACCCCTCCACTTT. Protein: CASTGTENSPLHF.

The chain recombines TRBV9 with TRBJ2-7; D perhaps matches TRBD2 (7 bases). CDR1 SGDLS and CDR2 YYNGEE come from the germline V gene. With 4 bases removed from V and 5 bases from J, the gap between germline ends came to 22 bases. The CDR3 has 16 residues. The CDR3 DNA is TGTGCCAGCAGCACCCCGAGAGGGGGAGGGCCCAACGAGCAGTACTTC. It specifies CASSTPRGGGPNEQYF.

This clone was counted once. CDR3 nucleotide sequence: TGTGCCAGCAGTTGGGTAGCGGGGAACCAAGAGACCCAGTACTTC. Encoded protein: CASSWVAGNQETQYF. The V gene is TRBV27, the J gene TRBJ2-5, with TRBD2 identical over 8 bases. The CDR3 has 15 amino acids. V trimming: 4 bases; J trimming: 0 bases; junction bases outside the gene matches: 4. Germline V gives CDR1 MNHEY, CDR2 SMNVEV (reference sequence).

This rearrangement joins TRBV7-9 to TRBJ2-4; 9 bases agree with TRBD2. The CDR3 has 17 amino acids. V gave up 5 bases and J gave up 8 bases; unmatched junction bases: 16. CDR1 and CDR2 from the germline V gene are SEHNR and FQNEAQ (reference sequence). CDR3 protein: CASSLKPGVAGGDIQYF. In DNA, the CDR3 is TGTGCCAGCAGCCTAAAGCCGGGTGTTGCGGGAGGGGACATTCAGTACTTC.

V is TRBV6-5 and J is TRBJ2-7, with 7 bases matching TRBD1. Unmatched junction bases numbered 5, after V lost 5 bases and J lost 4 bases. CDR3 length: 13 residues. Germline values: CDR1 MNHEY, CDR2 SVGAGI. CDR3 residues: CASSPTGPYEQYF. CDR3 nucleotide sequence: TGTGCCAGCAGTCCGACAGGGCCATACGAGCAGTACTTC.